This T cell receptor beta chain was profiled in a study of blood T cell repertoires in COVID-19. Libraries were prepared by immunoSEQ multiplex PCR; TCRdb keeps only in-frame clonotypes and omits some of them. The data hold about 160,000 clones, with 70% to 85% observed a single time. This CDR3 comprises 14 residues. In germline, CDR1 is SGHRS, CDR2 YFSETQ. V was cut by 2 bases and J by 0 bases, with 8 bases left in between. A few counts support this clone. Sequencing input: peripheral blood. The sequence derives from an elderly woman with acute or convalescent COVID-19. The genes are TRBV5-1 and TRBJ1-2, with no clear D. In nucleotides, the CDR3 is TGCGCCAGCAGCTTTCAGGAAGCTAACTATGGCTACACCTTC. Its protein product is CASSFQEANYGYTF.